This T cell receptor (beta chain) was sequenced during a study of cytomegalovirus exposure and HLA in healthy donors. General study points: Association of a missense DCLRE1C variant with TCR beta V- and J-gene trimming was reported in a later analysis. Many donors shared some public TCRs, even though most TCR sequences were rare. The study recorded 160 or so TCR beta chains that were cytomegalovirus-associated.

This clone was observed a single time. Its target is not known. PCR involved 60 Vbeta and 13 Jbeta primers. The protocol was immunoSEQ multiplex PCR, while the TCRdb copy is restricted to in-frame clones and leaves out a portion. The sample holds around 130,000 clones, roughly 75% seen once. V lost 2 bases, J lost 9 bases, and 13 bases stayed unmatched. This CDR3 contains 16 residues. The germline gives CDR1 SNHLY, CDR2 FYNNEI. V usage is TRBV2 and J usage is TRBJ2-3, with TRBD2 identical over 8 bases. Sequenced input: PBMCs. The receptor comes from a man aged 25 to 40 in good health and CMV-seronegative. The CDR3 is CASSEFLRGGKETQYF. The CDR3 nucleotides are TGTGCCAGCAGTGAATTCCTTCGGGGGGGTAAGGAGACGCAGTATTTT. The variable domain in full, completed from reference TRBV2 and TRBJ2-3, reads EPEVTQTPSHQVTQMGQEVILRCVPISNHLYFYWYRQILGQKVEFLVSFYNNEISEKSEIFDDQFSVERPDGSNFTLKIRSTKLEDSAMYFCASSEFLRGGKETQYFGPGTRLTVL.